This T cell receptor (beta chain) was recorded in a study of graft-versus-host responses after intestinal transplantation. Processed graft tissue released its intraepithelial and lamina propria lymphocytes. Findings of the study overall: Investigators detected GvH clones in recipient marrow, with some emerging earlier in ileum or blood.

About this clone: Its antigen is undetermined.

Some clones are missing from TCRdb's copy, which holds only in-frame ones; the method was immunoSEQ multiplex PCR. The data contain about 63,000 clones, roughly nine tenths of them singletons. The sample here was ileum tissue, taken around 350 days after transplant. The TCR originated in a human patient who received an intestinal transplant, so some T cells may come from the graft donor.

CDR3 DNA sequence: TGTGCCAGCAGTCCTGATAGCGTTGGAGGGTTGGACGAGCAGTACTTC. As protein: CASSPDSVGGLDEQYF. The chain links TRBV28 to TRBJ2-7; D possibly corresponds to TRBD2 (6 bases). Trimming took 5 bases from V and 5 from J, leaving 22 bases between them. Germline lookup yields CDR1 MDHEN and CDR2 SYDVKM. CDR3 size: 16 residues.